This TCR beta chain was profiled in a study of neoadjuvant anti-PD-1 for oral cavity cancer. Time point reported: after neoadjuvant nivolumab, at surgical resection. Germline V gives CDR1 MNHEY, CDR2 SVGAGI. V was cut by 4 bases and J by 7 bases, with 14 bases left in between. This CDR3 has 14 residues. Clones were read by immunoSEQ multiplex PCR, and TCRdb kept only the in-frame ones, dropping some. The sample holds 73,000 or so clones; 80% to 90% are singletons and the top ten take roughly 3.4%. The gene calls are TRBV6-5 and TRBJ1-5; possible D gene TRBD1, 6 bases. This clonotype was sampled from a person aged 35 to 85 with oral cavity squamous cell carcinoma. Here the sequenced sample was PBMCs, taken after nivolumab (anti-PD-1) treatment. The CDR3 is CASSSQGASQPQHF. The DNA for the CDR3 is TGTGCCAGCAGTTCACAGGGTGCGAGCCAGCCCCAGCATTTT.